Only a few counts were recorded for the clone carrying this TCR beta chain. Its matching antigen is unknown. The data derive from a study of T cells in Graves' hyperthyroidism and ophthalmopathy. The overall study: Upon initial diagnosis and before any treatment, peripheral blood was collected.

Broader study findings: The blood repertoire included most of the expanded thyroid clonotypes above 0.001.

Participants, patients aged 18 to 65, had newly diagnosed hyperthyroidism with a duration under 2 months. Diagnosis rested on symptoms, serum thyroxine and TRAb, thyroid ultrasound, and orbital computed tomography. The investigators amplified TCR beta CDR3 regions from RNA transcripts. The TCR CDR3 first-round RT-PCR relied on the HTBI primer set. MiXCR, applied by TCRdb to the multiplex PCR reads, yields one record per CDR3 protein. This table has roughly 360,000 distinct CDR3 sequences, approximately 13% appearing once. The sequenced material came from blood. This TCR derives from a man under 40 with Graves' hyperthyroidism that later progressed to Graves' ophthalmopathy.

DNA of the CDR3: TGCGCCAGCAGCTTGGATCAGGCTGGAAACACCATATATTTT. It translates to CASSLDQAGNTIYF. The genes are TRBV5-1 and TRBJ1-3; D gene ambiguous. The CDR3 is 14 residues long. The V gene lost 0 bases and the J gene lost 2 bases, with 6 bases spanning the gap. Germline-derived CDR1 and CDR2 are SGHRS and YFSETQ.